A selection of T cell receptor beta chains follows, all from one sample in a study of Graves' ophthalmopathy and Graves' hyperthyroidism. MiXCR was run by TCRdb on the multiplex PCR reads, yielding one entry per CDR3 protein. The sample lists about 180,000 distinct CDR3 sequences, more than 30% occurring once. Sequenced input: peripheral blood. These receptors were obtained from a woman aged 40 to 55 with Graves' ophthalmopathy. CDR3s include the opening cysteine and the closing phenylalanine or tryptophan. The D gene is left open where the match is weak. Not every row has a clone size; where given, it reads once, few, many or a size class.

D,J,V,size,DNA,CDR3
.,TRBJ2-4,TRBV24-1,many,TGTGCCACCAGTGATCCTGTCGTCAAAAACATTCAGTACTTC,CATSDPVVKNIQYF
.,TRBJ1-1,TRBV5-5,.,TGTGCCAGCAGCTTGTTAACGGGGACGGCGAACACTGAAGCTTTCTTT,CASSLLTGTANTEAFF
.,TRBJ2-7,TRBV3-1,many,TGTGCCAGCAGCCAAGATAGACTCTACGAGCAGTACTTC,CASSQDRLYEQYF
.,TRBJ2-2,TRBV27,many,TGTGCCAGCAGCAGTGACAGGGAGGCCGGGGAGCTGTTTTTT,CASSSDREAGELFF
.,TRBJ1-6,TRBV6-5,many,TGTGCCAGCAGTTACGGCCAGGGCTCTGGTGGGACCCTCCACTTT,CASSYGQGSGGTLHF
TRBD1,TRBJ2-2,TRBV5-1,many,TGCGCCAGCAGCTTGGGCGCAGGGGGTTCGAACACCGGGGAGCTGTTTTTT,CASSLGAGGSNTGELFF
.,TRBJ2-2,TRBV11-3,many,TGTGCCAGCAGCTTATACGGGCAGGCCGGGGAGCTGTTTTTT,CASSLYGQAGELFF
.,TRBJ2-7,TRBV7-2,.,TGTGCCAGCAGCTTAGATCTCGGGACCGAGCAGTACTTC,CASSLDLGTEQYF
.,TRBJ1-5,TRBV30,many,TGTGCCTGGAGTCTGCAGGGTGGCAATCAGCCCCAGCATTTT,CAWSLQGGNQPQHF
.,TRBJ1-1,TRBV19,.,TGTGCCGGGGGTAAACCAGCTTTCTTT,CAGGKPAFF
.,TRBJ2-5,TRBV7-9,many,TGTGCCAGCAGTCGAAGGGTTCAAGAGACCCAGTACTTC,CASSRRVQETQYF
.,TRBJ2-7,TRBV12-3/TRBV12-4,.,TGTGCCAGCAGTTGGGGAGGGGGGCTTTCCGAGCAGTACTTC,CASSWGGGLSEQYF
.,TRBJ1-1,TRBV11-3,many,TGTGCCAGCAGCTCGTTATTAGGGGACACTGAAGCTTTCTTT,CASSSLLGDTEAFF
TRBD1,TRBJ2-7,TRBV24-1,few,TGTGCCACCAGTGACGGGGGACAGGGCCACGAGCAGTACTTC,CATSDGGQGHEQYF
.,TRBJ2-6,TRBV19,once,TGTGCCAGTAGTATGGAGCCCCCCGGTGGGGCCAACGTCCTGACTTTC,CASSMEPPGGANVLTF
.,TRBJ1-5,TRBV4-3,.,TGCGCCAGCAGCCAAGATATCGGGGATGGGAATCAGCCCCAGCATTTT,CASSQDIGDGNQPQHF
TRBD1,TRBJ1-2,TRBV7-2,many,TGTGCCAGCAGCTTTTTTCGCTCAGGGGGTCCCGGCTACACCTTC,CASSFFRSGGPGYTF
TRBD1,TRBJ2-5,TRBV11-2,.,TGTGCCAGCAGCTTATTCCGGGGACAGCAAGAGACCCAGTACTTC,CASSLFRGQQETQYF
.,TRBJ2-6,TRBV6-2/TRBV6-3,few,TGTGCCAGCAGTTACGACGGCTCTGGGGCCAACGTCCTGACTTTC,CASSYDGSGANVLTF
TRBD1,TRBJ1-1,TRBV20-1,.,TGTCTCCCGGGACAGGGGATGAACACTGAAGCTTTCTTT,CLPGQGMNTEAFF
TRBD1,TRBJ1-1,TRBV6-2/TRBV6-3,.,TGTGCCAGCAGTTACAAACCGGTATCTCTACAGGGGCGGCTTAGGACTGAAGCTTTCTTT,CASSYKPVSLQGRLRTEAFF
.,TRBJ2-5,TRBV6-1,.,TGTGCCAGCAGTGAAGGGCAGGGGAGGCAAGAGACCCAGTACTTC,CASSEGQGRQETQYF
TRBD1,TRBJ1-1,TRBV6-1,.,TGTGCCAGCACCAGAGGGACAGGATCAAACACTGAAGCTTTCTTT,CASTRGTGSNTEAFF
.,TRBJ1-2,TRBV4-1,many,TGCGCCAGCAGCCATAAGTTCGGGGGAGGGGATGGCTACACCTTC,CASSHKFGGGDGYTF
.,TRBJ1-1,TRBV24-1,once,TGTGCCACCAGTGATTCACAGGGGAACACTGAAGCTTTCTTT,CATSDSQGNTEAFF
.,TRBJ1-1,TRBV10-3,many,TGTGCCATCAGAACCGACAGGATGAACACTGAAGTTTTCTTT,CAIRTDRMNTEVFF
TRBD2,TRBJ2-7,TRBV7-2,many,TGTGCCACAAGCCGGGCTAGCGGGAGGTCCAACGAGCAGTACTTC,CATSRASGRSNEQYF
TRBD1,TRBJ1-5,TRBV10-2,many,TGCGCCAGCTCGACTACAGGGGGCAATCAGCCCCAGCATTTT,CASSTTGGNQPQHF
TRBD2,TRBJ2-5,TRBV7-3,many,TGTGCCAGCAGCCTCGGGAGGTCGGAGACCCAGTACTTC,CASSLGRSETQYF